This T cell receptor (beta chain) is from a study of blood T cell repertoires in COVID-19 (TCRdb year 2020). Context from the whole study: Collaborator samples came from the United States, Italy and Spain and covered acute and convalescent phases of COVID-19. Deeply sampled blood TCRbeta repertoires from subjects exposed to, actively infected with, or recovered from COVID-19 were included in the dataset. Samples came from the ongoing ImmuneRACE study (first 160 participants) plus 1,254 subjects from 6 global collaborators. HLA class I and class II types, where available, came from metadata supplied by the sample provider rather than from assay-based typing. The prospective study material was composed of cDNA or gDNA derived from T cells, B-cell-depleted T cells, or PBMCs. The repertoires were made available in a free public database intended to serve as a resource for research on the immune response to SARS-CoV-2. Nearly every sample came with metadata listing a de-identified subject ID, COVID-19 status, age in years and sex. The research as a whole found: Clinical and demographic metadata were provided uncurated, with the amount varying by source and participant.

The immunoSEQ Assay, a bias-controlled multiplex PCR, was used to amplify TCRbeta CDR3 regions from genomic DNA. In the authors' own workflow: Within the assay, amplification of reference gene primers was used to estimate how many nucleated cells each sample contained. Sequence reads were collapsed and filtered to measure the absolute abundance of every unique TCRbeta CDR3 rearrangement. For each sample, productive Simpson clonality was calculated by taking the square root of Simpson's diversity index across productive rearrangements. In TCRdb, the immuneACCESS table is reduced to in-frame sequences with V and J assigned. These tables do not hold every clone; where another copy was compared, an unresolved V gene accounts for under half, and the others remain unexplained. The V and J calls and the clone size are those of that table, but D and trimming were determined from the DNA. This sample holds roughly 190,000 clones; about four fifths were observed only once. The ten most abundant clones make up about 3.3% of the sample.

Note on this clone: No antigen is known for it. No per-base quality is available; no much larger clone lies one base away.

In the prospective study, participants were about 18 to 100 years old, resided in fewer than 25 geographic areas of the United States, and were enrolled through a virtual design. In the prospective study, cohorts were assigned on the basis of participant-reported clinical history obtained from a screening survey and a study questionnaire. Exposed participants had been in contact, within 2 weeks of entering the study, with a person who had a PCR-confirmed or clinician-diagnosed case of COVID-19. In the prospective study, whole blood, serum and a nasopharyngeal or oropharyngeal swab were collected from each participant by mobile phlebotomists. Over a roughly 2-month period, participants in the prospective study had the option of providing additional blood draws and questionnaires. Blood samples from the prospective study were shipped frozen or at room temperature prior to DNA extraction. The specimen sequenced was PBMCs or T cells enriched from blood (not recorded which). The sequence came from a woman in her thirties who had been exposed to COVID-19.

The DNA is as follows: TGCGCCAGCAGCCAAGTCTGGACAGGGTCCCCAACTAATGAAAAACTGTTTTTT. Its coded protein is CASSQVWTGSPTNEKLFF. The chain couples TRBV4-3 to TRBJ1-4, and 8 bases in between align with TRBD1. The CDR3 spans 18 residues, from the cysteine through the phenylalanine. Left in the record is the CDR3 DNA by itself, 54 bases read in frame from the first base. At the junction V is shortened by 1 base and J by 0 bases; bases outside the gene matches: 7. CDR1 LGHNA and CDR2 YSLEER were looked up in the germline V gene.